A single sample is the source of the 14 T cell receptor beta chains below, sequenced in a study of T cell repertoires in cytomegalovirus infection. Antigen specificity for these receptors is unknown. TCRdb reanalysed the reads using MiXCR and keeps one entry per CDR3 protein. The sample comprises roughly 120,000 distinct CDR3 sequences, 30% to 35% of which are singletons, and less than 45% rests with the top ten. The input for sequencing was CD8+ T cells from cultured PBMCs, taken from culture after CMV antigen stimulation. Every receptor here comes from a human donor in good health (CMV status not recorded). Some clones in this sample may be carry-over from other donors' samples.

This clonotype has just a few counts. The rearrangement links TRBV27 to TRBJ1-2; 7 nucleotides line up with TRBD1. Per germline, CDR1 MNHEY and CDR2 SMNVEV (reference sequence). This CDR3 contains 17 residues. With 0 bases clipped from V and 0 bases from J, the junction kept 7 bases outside the gene matches. The CDR3 loop is CASSLSPGGGPNYGYTF. For the CDR3, the DNA is TGTGCCAGCAGTTTATCCCCAGGGGGAGGCCCTAACTATGGCTACACCTTC.

This clonotype was counted only a few times. V and J are TRBV27 and TRBJ2-1; possibly TRBD1 or TRBD2 for D (6 bases each). The length of the CDR3 is 12 residues. Germline V gene sequence: CDR1 MNHEY, CDR2 SMNVEV (reference sequence). V lost 8 bases and J lost 6, with 11 bases in between. In DNA, the CDR3 is TGTGCCAGCGCGGGACACCTCAATGAGCAGTTCTTC. Translating gives CASAGHLNEQFF.

The chain recombines TRBV12-3 or TRBV12-4 with TRBJ1-5; TRBD1 is a possible D gene (5 bases). V was pared by 5 bases and J by 6 bases, with 20 bases between. The CDR3 is 16 residues long. The CDR3 DNA reads as TGTGCCAGCAGTCCGCGTCGTGGGCAGGGTTTTCAGCCCCAGCATTTT. It is translated as CASSPRRGQGFQPQHF.

The chain joins TRBV11-3 to TRBJ2-2; the match to TRBD2 covers 7 bases. From germline, CDR1 is SGHNT and CDR2 YENEEA. The CDR3 loop spans 16 amino acids. With V trimmed by 4 bases and J by 0 bases, 5 bases remained unmatched. CDR3 in amino acids: CASSWGGGSNTGELFF. The DNA of the CDR3 is TGTGCCAGCAGCTGGGGCGGGGGATCGAACACCGGGGAGCTGTTTTTT.

The V gene is TRBV7-8, the J gene TRBJ2-1, with 10 bases matching TRBD2. The germline V gene encodes CDR1 SGHVS and CDR2 FQNEAQ. V was clipped by 5 bases and J by 2 bases; unmatched bases: 3. The CDR3 contains 15 residues. CDR3 sequence reads: CASSALAGAYNEQFF. Here the CDR3 DNA reads TGTGCCAGCAGCGCTCTAGCGGGGGCCTACAATGAGCAGTTCTTC.

This clonotype has more than one count but fewer than ten. V is TRBV6-5 and J is TRBJ2-2; 8 nucleotides match TRBD1. Germline CDR1 reads MNHEY; CDR2 reads SVGAGI. Trimming removed 6 bases from V and 4 bases from J; junction bases left unmatched: 4. This CDR3 comprises 14 residues. The CDR3 loop is CASRPDRGTGELFF. The CDR3 DNA is TGTGCCAGCAGACCTGACAGGGGCACCGGGGAGCTGTTTTTT.

This chain uses TRBV14 with TRBJ1-1; 7 nucleotides align to TRBD1. Germline CDR1 is SGHDN and CDR2 is FVKESK. The CDR3 is 16 residues long. The V and J ends lost 4 bases and 0 bases, in that order; junction bases with no gene match: 8. CDR3 in amino acids: CASSPPGGEMNTEAFF. The CDR3 DNA reads TGTGCCAGCAGCCCCCCAGGGGGTGAAATGAACACTGAAGCTTTCTTT. Looking up the rest from reference TRBV14 and TRBJ1-1 gives the full variable domain: EAGVTQFPSHSVIEKGQTVTLRCDPISGHDNLYWYRRVMGKEIKFLLHFVKESKQDESGMPNNRFLAERTGGTYSTLKVQPAELEDSGVYFCASSPPGGEMNTEAFFGQGTRLTVV.

In this sample, this clonotype turned up a few times. The rearrangement joins TRBV7-9 to TRBJ2-3; D tentatively fits TRBD1 or TRBD2 (5 bases each). This CDR3 spans 16 amino acids. V was pared by 1 base and J by 3 bases, with 14 bases between. The germline CDR1 and CDR2 sequences are SEHNR and FQNEAQ (reference sequence). DNA of the CDR3: TGTGCCAGCAGCTTAGGGGGGTCTACACCGACAGATACGCAGTATTTT. It codes for CASSLGGSTPTDTQYF.

On this clonotype itself: The junction departs from germline at one end; a sequencing error may be responsible. The genes are TRBV20-1 and TRBJ1-2; TRBD1 agrees at 9 bases. From germline, CDR1 is DFQATT and CDR2 SNEGSKA (reference sequence). This CDR3 region has 14 residues. CDR3 region: CSTRRTGVNYGYTF. CDR3 sequence (DNA): TGCAGTACTAGAAGGACAGGGGTTAACTATGGCTACACCTTC.

The sample holds many counts of this clonotype. This chain uses TRBV7-2 with TRBJ2-3; tentatively, D is TRBD1 or TRBD2 (6 bases each). Germline values: CDR1 SGHTA, CDR2 FQGNSA. V was shortened by 5 bases and J by 0 bases, with 21 bases between the two germline ends. CDR3 size: 18 residues. CDR3 bases: TGTGCCAGCAGCGCCTTCTATGGAGGGGGTTCTAGCACAGATACGCAGTATTTT. Its translation: CASSAFYGGGSSTDTQYF.

This chain uses TRBV28 with TRBJ2-7, with 7 bases lining up with TRBD1. This CDR3 contains 15 residues. Losses at the gene ends were 2 bases for V and 3 bases for J; bases not matched to a gene: 7. Looked up from germline, CDR1 is MDHEN and CDR2 is SYDVKM. CDR3 bases: TGTGCCAGCAGTTTAAGGACGGGACAGTTCTACGAGCAGTACTTC. Translated: CASSLRTGQFYEQYF.

This clonotype was recorded only once. A junction boundary mismatches the germline segment, possibly from a read error. CDR3 in DNA: TGTGCCAGCAGTTACTCGGCAGGGTTCAATCAGCCCCAGCGTTTT. It yields the protein CASSYSAGFNQPQRF. The chain combines TRBV6-6 with TRBJ1-5; perhaps TRBD1 as D (5 bases). This CDR3 spans 15 amino acids. The germline V gene encodes CDR1 MNHNY and CDR2 SVGAGI (reference sequence).

This clonotype was counted only a few times. The chain uses TRBV7-9 and TRBJ2-2; D unresolved. Germline lookup yields CDR1 SEHNR and CDR2 FQNEAQ (reference sequence). The germline V and J ends were trimmed by 5 bases and 8 bases, with 6 bases remaining between them. This CDR3 contains 11 residues. The CDR3 DNA reads TGTGCCAGCAGCCGTGGGGGGGAGCTGTTTTTT. This encodes CASSRGGELFF.

This clonotype was counted ten times or more. V and J are TRBV12-3 or TRBV12-4 and TRBJ1-4; D possibly corresponds to TRBD1 (5 bases). V lost 3 bases, J lost 5 bases, and 16 bases lay in between. The CDR3 contains 16 residues. The DNA for the CDR3 is TGTGCCAGCAGTTTCCAGGGCAGACGAGAGAATGAAAAACTGTTTTTT. This codes for CASSFQGRRENEKLFF.